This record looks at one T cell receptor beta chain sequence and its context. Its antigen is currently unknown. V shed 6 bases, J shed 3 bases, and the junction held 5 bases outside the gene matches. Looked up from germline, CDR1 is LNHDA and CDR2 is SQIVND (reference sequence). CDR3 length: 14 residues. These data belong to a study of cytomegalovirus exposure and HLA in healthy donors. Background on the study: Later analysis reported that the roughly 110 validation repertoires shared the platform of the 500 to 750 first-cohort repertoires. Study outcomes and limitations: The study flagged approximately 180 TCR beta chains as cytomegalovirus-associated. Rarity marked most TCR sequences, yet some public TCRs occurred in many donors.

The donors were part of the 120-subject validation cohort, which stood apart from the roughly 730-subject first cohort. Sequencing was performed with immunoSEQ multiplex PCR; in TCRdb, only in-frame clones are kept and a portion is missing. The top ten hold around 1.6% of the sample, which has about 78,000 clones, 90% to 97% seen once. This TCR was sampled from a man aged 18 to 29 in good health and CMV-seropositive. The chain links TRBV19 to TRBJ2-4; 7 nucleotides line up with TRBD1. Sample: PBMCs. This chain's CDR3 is CASSPTGVKNIQYF. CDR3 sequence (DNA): TGTGCCAGTAGCCCTACAGGGGTCAAAAACATTCAGTACTTC.